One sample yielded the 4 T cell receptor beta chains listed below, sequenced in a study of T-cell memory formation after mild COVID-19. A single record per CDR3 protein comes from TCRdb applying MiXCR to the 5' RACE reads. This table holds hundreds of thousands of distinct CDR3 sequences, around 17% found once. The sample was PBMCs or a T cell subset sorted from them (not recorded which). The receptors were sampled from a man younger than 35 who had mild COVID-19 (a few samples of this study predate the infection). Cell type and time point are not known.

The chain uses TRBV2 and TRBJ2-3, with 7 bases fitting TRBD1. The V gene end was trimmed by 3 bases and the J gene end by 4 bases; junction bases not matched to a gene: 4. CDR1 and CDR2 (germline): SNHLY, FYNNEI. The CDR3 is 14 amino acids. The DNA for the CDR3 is TGTGCCAGCAGTGAGCAGGGGGTGGCAGATACGCAGTATTTT. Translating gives CASSEQGVADTQYF.

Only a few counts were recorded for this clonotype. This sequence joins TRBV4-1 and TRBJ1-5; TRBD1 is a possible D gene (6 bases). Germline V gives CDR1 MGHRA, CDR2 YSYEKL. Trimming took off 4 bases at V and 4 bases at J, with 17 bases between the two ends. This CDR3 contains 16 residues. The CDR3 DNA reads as TGCGCCAGCAGCCTGAAGGGGGTTGGGGCTAATCAGCCCCAGCATTTT. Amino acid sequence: CASSLKGVGANQPQHF.

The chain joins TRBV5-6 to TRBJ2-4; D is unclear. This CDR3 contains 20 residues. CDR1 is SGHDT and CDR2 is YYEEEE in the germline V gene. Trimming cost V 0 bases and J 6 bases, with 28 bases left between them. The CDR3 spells CASSLAVGVGRLSRGNIQYF. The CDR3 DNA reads TGTGCCAGCAGCTTGGCCGTGGGTGTCGGCAGGCTGTCTCGTGGAAACATTCAGTACTTC.

The CDR3 nucleotides are TGCAGTGCCTCTGACAGGGGAATAAGGTCCTATAATTCACCCCTCCACTTT. Its translation: CSASDRGIRSYNSPLHF. V gene TRBV20-1 combines with J gene TRBJ1-6; TRBD1 aligns across 8 bases. V gave up 6 bases and J gave up 1 base; unmatched junction bases: 11. CDR1 and CDR2 from the germline V gene are DFQATT and SNEGSKA (reference sequence). The CDR3 totals 17 residues.